This T cell receptor beta chain was identified in a study of long-term antiretroviral therapy in people with HIV. Background on the study: The study's earliest collections predate the 2015 immediate-ART recommendation by about a decade.

The germline CDR1 and CDR2 sequences are MNHNS and SASEGT. V lost 7 bases and J lost 7; bases outside the gene matches: 10. This CDR3 is 15 amino acids long. The libraries were made with immunoSEQ v3.0 at survey level. Sequencing aimed to cover roughly 40,000-50,000 T-cell genomes per sample. TCRdb's table, derived via immunoSEQ multiplex PCR, lists solely in-frame clones and lacks some. This repertoire shows roughly 17,000 clones, approximately 79% found once; its top ten account for 11%. The sequence was collected from a woman aged 40 to 50 with HIV. The sample consisted of unsorted PBMCs, taken 2.3 years after starting antiretroviral therapy. The genes are TRBV6-1 and TRBJ2-2, with 9 positions matching TRBD1. DNA of the CDR3: TGTGCCAGCAACCTACAGGGGGCAGACATCGGGGAGCTGTTTTTT. This sequence encodes CASNLQGADIGELFF.